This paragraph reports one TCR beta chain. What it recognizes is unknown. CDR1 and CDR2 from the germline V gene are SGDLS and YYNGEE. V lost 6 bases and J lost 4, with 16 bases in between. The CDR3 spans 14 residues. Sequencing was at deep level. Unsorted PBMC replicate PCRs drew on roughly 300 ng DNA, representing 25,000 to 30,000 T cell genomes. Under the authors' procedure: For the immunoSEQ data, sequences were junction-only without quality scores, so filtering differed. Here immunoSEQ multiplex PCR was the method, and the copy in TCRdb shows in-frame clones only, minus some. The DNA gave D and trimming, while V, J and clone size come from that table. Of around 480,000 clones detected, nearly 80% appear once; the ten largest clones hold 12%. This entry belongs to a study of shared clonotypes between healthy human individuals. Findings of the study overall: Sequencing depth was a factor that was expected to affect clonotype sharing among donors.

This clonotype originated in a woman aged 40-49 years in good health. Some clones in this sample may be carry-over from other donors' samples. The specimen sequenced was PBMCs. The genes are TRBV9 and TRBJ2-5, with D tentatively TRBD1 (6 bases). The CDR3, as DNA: TGTGCCAGCAATTACCAGGGGCGCGCAGAGACCCAGTACTTC. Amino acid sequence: CASNYQGRAETQYF. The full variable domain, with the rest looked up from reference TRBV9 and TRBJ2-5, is DSGVTQTPKHLITATGQRVTLRCSPRSGDLSVYWYQQSLDQGLQFLIQYYNGEERAKGNILERFSAQQFPDLHSELNLSSLELGDSALYFCASNYQGRAETQYFGPGTRLLVL.